A single sample gave rise to the 9 T cell receptor beta chains below, sequenced in a study of CD8+ T cells in alopecia areata. Treatment meaning: oral pan-JAK inhibitor, 5-10 mg twice daily. Reverse transcribed after extraction, RNA yielded cDNA as the sequencing template. TCRdb keeps only in-frame clones here, not all; method: immunoSEQ multiplex PCR. The repertoire includes about 110,000 clones, 65% to 85% of them detected once, and roughly 25% sits in the top ten. This material consisted of CD8+ T cells sorted from blood, taken at week 24, from a patient treated with tofacitinib. All receptors derive from a human donor with alopecia areata.

This clone was detected only once. The chain recombines TRBV4-3 with TRBJ1-2, with 7 bases matching TRBD1. The CDR3 covers 18 residues. V shed 0 bases and J 0 bases; nucleotides not matched to a gene: 10. Germline CDR1 LGHNA, CDR2 YSLEER. The DNA of the CDR3 is TGCGCCAGCAGCCAAGATACCCCTTGGGACAGCGCTAACTATGGCTACACCTTC. Translation: CASSQDTPWDSANYGYTF.

This clone was seen only a few times. The V and J genes are TRBV7-9 and TRBJ2-2; 7 nucleotides line up with TRBD1. Per the germline V gene, CDR1 is SEHNR and CDR2 is FQNEAQ (reference sequence). The J segment lost 5 bases and the V segment lost 5 bases, leaving 8 bases of the junction unmatched. The CDR3 consists of 15 residues. The CDR3 bases are TGTGCCAGCAGCCTTGGGACAGAACTAACCGGGGAGCTGTTTTTT. Residues: CASSLGTELTGELFF.

V gene TRBV14 combines with J gene TRBJ2-1, with 8 bases fitting TRBD1. This CDR3 spans 16 amino acids. The germline V gene has CDR1 SGHDN and CDR2 FVKESK. With 1 base clipped from V and 1 base from J, the junction kept 3 bases outside the gene matches. The CDR3 here is CASSQGGQESYNEQFF. The CDR3 DNA is TGTGCCAGCAGCCAAGGGGGACAGGAATCCTACAATGAGCAGTTCTTC.

The rearrangement links TRBV29-1 to TRBJ2-1; 12 positions match TRBD2. With 4 bases clipped from V and 4 bases from J, the junction kept 5 bases outside the gene matches. This CDR3 is built from 15 residues. CDR1 and CDR2 from the germline V gene are SQVTM and ANQGSEA. CDR3 nucleotide sequence: TGCAGCGTTGGACTAGCGGGGGCCCTATACAATGAGCAGTTCTTC. As protein: CSVGLAGALYNEQFF.

The chain carries TRBV7-9 and TRBJ1-5; D is perhaps TRBD1 (6 bases). The CDR3 is 13 residues long. CDR1 is SEHNR, CDR2 FQNEAQ, per germline (reference sequence). Trimming took 4 bases from V and 6 from J, leaving 10 bases between them. The CDR3 region is CASSWEGGQPQHF. The CDR3 DNA is TGTGCCAGCAGCTGGGAAGGGGGTCAGCCCCAGCATTTT.

This clone was seen just once. This chain joins TRBV4-1 and TRBJ2-7, with D perhaps matching TRBD1 (6 bases). The length of the CDR3 is 14 residues. Trimming pared 4 bases from V and 4 bases from J, leaving 14 bases between. The germline V gene has CDR1 MGHRA and CDR2 YSYEKL. The chain's CDR3 is CASSLEPGEYEQYF. The CDR3 DNA is TGCGCCAGCAGCCTGGAACCAGGGGAATACGAGCAGTACTTC.

The rearrangement links TRBV4-2 to TRBJ2-3; D could derive from TRBD1 or TRBD2 (5 bases each). The CDR3 is 15 amino acids. CDR1 is LGHNA, CDR2 YNFKEQ, per germline. Trimming pared 1 base from V and 1 base from J, leaving 9 bases between. CDR3 nucleotide sequence: TGTGCCAGCAGCCAAGTGGGGACCGGCACAGATACGCAGTATTTT. This gives the protein CASSQVGTGTDTQYF.

V and J are TRBV4-2 and TRBJ1-2; no clear D. The CDR3 is made up of 15 amino acids. Germline loops: CDR1 LGHNA, CDR2 YNFKEQ. The V end lost 0 bases, the J end lost 8 bases, and 16 bases lay between the germline ends. The DNA of the CDR3 is TGTGCCAGCAGCCAAGATAATGAAGGCCGAGTGGGCTACACCTTC. It yields the protein CASSQDNEGRVGYTF.

This chain uses TRBV14 with TRBJ2-7; 7 bases are a match to TRBD1. The CDR3 covers 15 residues. Unmatched junction bases numbered 7, after V lost 3 bases and J lost 2 bases. Germline V gene sequence: CDR1 SGHDN, CDR2 FVKESK. The CDR3 nucleotides read TGTGCCAGCAGCCAGTCCCGGGACAGTCCCTACGAGCAGTACTTC. Encoded protein: CASSQSRDSPYEQYF.